This T cell receptor (beta chain) originates from a study of CD8 T cells in ankylosing spondylitis. Study-level points and caveats: Significant enrichment of disease-linked clones was reportedly seen in matched ankylosing spondylitis synovial fluid. Several of the motif variants were reported before in synovial fluid and blood from reactive arthritis. What appeared characteristic of ankylosing spondylitis blood was a TCR beta motif of eight highly homologous variants.

Researchers built TCR beta libraries using quantitative 5'-RACE with molecular barcodes. Each CDR3 protein gets one entry after TCRdb re-called the 5' RACE reads with MiXCR. This sample has roughly 440,000 distinct CDR3 sequences, with roughly 15% found just once. CDR1 is SEHNR, CDR2 FQNEAQ, per germline (reference sequence). V shed 7 bases, J shed 4 bases, and the junction held 12 bases outside the gene matches. The length of the CDR3 is 16 residues. In this sample, this clonotype turned up a few times. Antigen specificity is unknown. This TCR derives from a male donor with ankylosing spondylitis. Source material: blood, either unsorted or a sorted T cell fraction (not recorded which). The chain couples TRBV7-9 to TRBJ2-1; 8 positions agree with TRBD1. CDR3 nucleotides: TGTGCCAGCACCGAAGCGTGGACAGGGAGGTACAATGAGCAGTTCTTC. Its translation: CASTEAWTGRYNEQFF.